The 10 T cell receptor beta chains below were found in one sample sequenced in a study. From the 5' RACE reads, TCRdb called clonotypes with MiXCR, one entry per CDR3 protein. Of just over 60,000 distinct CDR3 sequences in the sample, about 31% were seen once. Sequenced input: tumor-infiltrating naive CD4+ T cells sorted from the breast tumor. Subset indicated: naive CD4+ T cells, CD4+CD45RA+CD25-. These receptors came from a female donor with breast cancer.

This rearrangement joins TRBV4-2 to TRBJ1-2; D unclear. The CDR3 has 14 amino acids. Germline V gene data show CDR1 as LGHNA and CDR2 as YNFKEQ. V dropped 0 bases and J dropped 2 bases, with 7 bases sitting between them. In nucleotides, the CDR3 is TGTGCCAGCAGCCAAGATTCCCTAAACTATGGCTACACCTTC. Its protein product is CASSQDSLNYGYTF.

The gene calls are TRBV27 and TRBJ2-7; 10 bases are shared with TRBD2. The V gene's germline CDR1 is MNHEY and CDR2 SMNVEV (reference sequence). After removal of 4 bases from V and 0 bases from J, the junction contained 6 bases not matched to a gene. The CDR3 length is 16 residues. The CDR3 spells CASSSRLAGPSYEQYF. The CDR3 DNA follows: TGTGCCAGCAGTTCCAGACTAGCGGGTCCCTCCTACGAGCAGTACTTC.

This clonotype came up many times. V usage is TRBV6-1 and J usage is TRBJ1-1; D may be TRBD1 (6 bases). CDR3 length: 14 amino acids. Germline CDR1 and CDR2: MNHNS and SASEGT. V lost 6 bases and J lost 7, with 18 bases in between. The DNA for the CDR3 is TGTGCCAGCAGGTACAGGGAGGGGTCGGGTGAAGCTTTCTTT. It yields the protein CASRYREGSGEAFF.

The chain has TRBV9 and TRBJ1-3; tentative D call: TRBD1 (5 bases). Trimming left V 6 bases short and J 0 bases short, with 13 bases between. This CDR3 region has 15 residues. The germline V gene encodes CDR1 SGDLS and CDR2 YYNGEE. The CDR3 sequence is CASTRGVNSGNTIYF. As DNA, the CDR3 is TGTGCCAGCACCAGAGGGGTAAACTCTGGAAACACCATATATTTT.

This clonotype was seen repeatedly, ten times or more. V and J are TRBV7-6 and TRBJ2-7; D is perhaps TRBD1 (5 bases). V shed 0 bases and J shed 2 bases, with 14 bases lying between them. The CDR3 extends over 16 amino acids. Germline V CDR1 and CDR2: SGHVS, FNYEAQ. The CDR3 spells CASSLADSPPTYEQYF. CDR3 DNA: TGTGCCAGCAGCTTAGCAGACAGTCCACCGACCTACGAGCAGTACTTC.

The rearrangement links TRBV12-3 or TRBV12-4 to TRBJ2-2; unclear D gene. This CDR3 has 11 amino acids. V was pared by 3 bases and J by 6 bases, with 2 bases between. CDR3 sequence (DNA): TGTGCCAGCAGTTTGCCCGGGGAGCTGTTTTTT. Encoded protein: CASSLPGELFF.

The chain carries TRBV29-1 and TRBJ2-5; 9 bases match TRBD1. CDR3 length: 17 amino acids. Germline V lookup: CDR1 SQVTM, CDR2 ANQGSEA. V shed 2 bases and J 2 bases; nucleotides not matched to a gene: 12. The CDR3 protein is CSVEFPDGQGRQETQYF. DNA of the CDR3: TGCAGCGTTGAATTTCCCGACGGACAGGGGCGGCAAGAGACCCAGTACTTC.

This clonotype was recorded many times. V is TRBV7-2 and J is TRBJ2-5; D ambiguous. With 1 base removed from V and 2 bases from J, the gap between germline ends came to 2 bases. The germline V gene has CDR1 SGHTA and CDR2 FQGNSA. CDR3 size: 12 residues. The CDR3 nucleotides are TGTGCCAGCAGCTTAGTTCAAGAGACCCAGTACTTC. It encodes CASSLVQETQYF.

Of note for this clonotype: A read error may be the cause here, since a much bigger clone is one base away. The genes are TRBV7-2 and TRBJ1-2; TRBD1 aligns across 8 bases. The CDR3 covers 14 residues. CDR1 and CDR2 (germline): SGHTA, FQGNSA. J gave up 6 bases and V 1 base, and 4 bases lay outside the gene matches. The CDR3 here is CASSLGDRNDGYTF. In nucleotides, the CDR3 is TGTGCCAGCAGCTTAGGGGACAGGAACGATGGCTACACCTTC.

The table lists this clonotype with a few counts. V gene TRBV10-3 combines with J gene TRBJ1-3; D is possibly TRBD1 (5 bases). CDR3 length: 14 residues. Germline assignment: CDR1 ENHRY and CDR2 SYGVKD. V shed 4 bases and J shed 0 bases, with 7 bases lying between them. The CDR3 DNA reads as TGTGCCATCAGTGGCGGACACTCTGGAAACACCATATATTTT. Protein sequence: CAISGGHSGNTIYF.